This T cell receptor beta chain derives from a study of shared clonotypes between healthy human individuals. With respect to this clone: Its antigen is not known.

Per the germline V gene, CDR1 is MNHNS and CDR2 is SASEGT. Trimming stripped 2 bases from V and 4 bases from J, with 14 bases between. The CDR3 consists of 15 residues. Overall study findings and caveats: Lower generation probabilities were found for non-shared clonotypes than for those shared by all four donors.

It was across several immunoSEQ plates that each subset's genomic DNA was evenly split. Clones were read by immunoSEQ multiplex PCR, and TCRdb kept only the in-frame ones, dropping some. The profile shows more than 2,000,000 clones, over 85% of them singletons. The V and J genes are TRBV6-1 and TRBJ1-1; a weak D match, TRBD1 (5 bases). Sequenced input: naive CD4+ T cells sorted from blood. The subset is: CD45RA+ positively selected. The sequence was collected from a man aged 18 to 29 in good health. CDR3 nucleotide sequence: TGTGCCAGCAGTGAAAGGAGGGGAGGGGTCACTGAAGCTTTCTTT. Its protein is CASSERRGGVTEAFF.